The clone carrying this T cell receptor (beta chain) was observed at least ten times. Its antigen is unknown. The data derive from a study of T cells after yellow fever vaccination. Notes on the study in general: Weaker overall, the secondary response nonetheless peaked faster (day 5 versus 15). Boosting was followed by the reappearance of most primary-vaccination clones (just under 97% CD4, more than 70% CD8). Just a small share of clonotypes turned up in the CD4 compartment as well as the CD8 compartment.

CDR1 LGHNA and CDR2 YSLEER come from the germline V gene. V was shortened by 0 bases and J by 0 bases, with 6 bases between the two germline ends. The CDR3 has 15 residues. For TCR, cDNA came from 5'RACE template switching, which added a universal primer site and UMIs. TCRdb reanalysed the 5' RACE reads using MiXCR and keeps one entry per CDR3 protein. Of about 130,000 distinct CDR3 sequences in the sample, approximately 7% were seen once. The J gene is TRBJ1-3, the V gene TRBV4-3; D gene unclear. The sequenced sample was CD4+ T cells sorted from PBMCs, obtained approximately 11 days after the first yellow fever vaccination. The clonotype originates from a young man who received the YFV17D yellow fever vaccine. This CDR3 reads CASSQELASGNTIYF. For the CDR3, the DNA is TGCGCCAGCAGCCAAGAACTTGCCTCTGGAAACACCATATATTTT.